One sample yielded the 28 T cell receptor beta chains listed below, sequenced in a study of a mutant IDH1 vaccine in newly diagnosed glioma. Described time point: baseline, week 1 (first vaccination visit). The treatment was: pre-vaccination baseline after standard-of-care therapy. Sequencing used immunoSEQ multiplex PCR; TCRdb keeps in-frame clones, though not all of them. The sample holds some 56,000 clones, about 90% seen once. The specimen comprised PBMCs, sampled from a glioma patient treated with radiotherapy, temozolomide or both. These receptors were taken from a man aged 45-60 years with glioma.

The chain recombines TRBV29-1 with TRBJ2-7, with D hard to call. Trimming took 3 bases from V and 0 from J, leaving 9 bases between them. The CDR3 loop spans 13 amino acids. Per the germline V gene, CDR1 is SQVTM and CDR2 is ANQGSEA. The CDR3 DNA is TGCAGCGTTGATACGGATAGCTCCTACGAGCAGTACTTC. Translated, it gives CSVDTDSSYEQYF.

This chain connects TRBV9 to TRBJ2-3, with D unresolved. This CDR3 spans 13 amino acids. V was cut by 4 bases and J by 8 bases, with 14 bases left in between. Germline V gene lookup returns CDR1 SGDLS and CDR2 YYNGEE. The DNA for the CDR3 is TGTGCCAGCAGCCCACGGGCGCAAGGTACGCAGTATTTT. This gives the protein CASSPRAQGTQYF.

Concerning this clone itself: The junction departs from germline at one end; a sequencing error may be responsible. The chain joins TRBV2 to TRBJ2-1, with 8 bases identical to TRBD1. Germline lookup yields CDR1 SNHLY and CDR2 FYNNEI. The CDR3 has 14 residues. The CDR3 loop is CASSEAGMRTGLVF. DNA of the CDR3: TGTGCCAGCAGTGAAGCGGGAATGAGGACAGGGCTGGTCTTC.

The chain links TRBV5-1 to TRBJ2-1; TRBD2 matches 10 bases. V was pared by 3 bases and J by 0 bases, with 3 bases of the junction left unmatched. CDR1 is SGHRS and CDR2 is YFSETQ in the germline V gene. This CDR3 spans 16 amino acids. The CDR3 nucleotides are TGCGCCAGCAGCTCAGCGGGGGGGCTCTCCTACAATGAGCAGTTCTTC. Its translation is CASSSAGGLSYNEQFF.

Here the CDR3 DNA reads TGTGCCAGCAGTCCGACTAGCGGGGTCTACAATGAGCAGTTCTTC. Amino acids: CASSPTSGVYNEQFF. The chain uses TRBV6-6 and TRBJ2-1, with TRBD2 matching 11 bases. The CDR3 consists of 15 residues. The trim removed 5 bases at V and 3 bases at J, leaving 3 bases unmatched. Germline V gene sequence: CDR1 MNHNY, CDR2 SVGAGI (reference sequence).

This chain connects TRBV6-5 to TRBJ1-5; perhaps TRBD1 as D (6 bases). CDR1 MNHEY and CDR2 SVGAGI come from the germline V gene. The CDR3 loop spans 14 amino acids. V lost 6 bases to trimming and J lost 1 base, with 10 bases between them. Here the CDR3 reads CASSPGQSNQPQHF. CDR3 DNA sequence: TGTGCCAGCAGCCCGGGACAAAGCAATCAGCCCCAGCATTTT.

A single count supports this clone. V gene TRBV28 combines with J gene TRBJ2-5; D is possibly TRBD1 or TRBD2 (5 bases each). V was cut by 6 bases and J by 5 bases, with 13 bases left in between. Germline V gene sequence: CDR1 MDHEN, CDR2 SYDVKM. The CDR3 is 13 residues long. For the CDR3, the DNA is TGTGCCAGCAGCCTGGGGACCTGGGAGACCCAGTACTTC. Amino acid sequence: CASSLGTWETQYF.

The chain carries TRBV30 and TRBJ1-4, with D possibly matching TRBD1 (5 bases). This CDR3 region has 16 residues. Germline V gives CDR1 GTSNPN, CDR2 SVGIG (reference sequence). V dropped 2 bases and J dropped 6 bases, with 19 bases sitting between them. CDR3 DNA: TGTGCCTGGAGTCGTCTCGGAGGGGCCAAATATGAAAAACTGTTTTTT. Translating it yields CAWSRLGGAKYEKLFF. The entire variable domain, with the rest obtained from reference TRBV30 and TRBJ1-4, is as follows: SQTIHQWPATLVQPVGSPLSLECTVEGTSNPNLYWYRQAAGRGLQLLFYSVGIGQISSEVPQNLSASRPQDRQFILSSKKLLLSDSGFYLCAWSRLGGAKYEKLFFGSGTQLSVL.

The chain combines TRBV27 with TRBJ2-3; TRBD1 might be the D (6 bases). The germline V and J ends were trimmed by 6 bases and 6 bases, with 16 bases remaining between them. This CDR3 region has 14 residues. Germline CDR1 reads MNHEY; CDR2 reads SMNVEV (reference sequence). The DNA for the CDR3 is TGTGCCAGCAGGACAGGTTGGGAAATGGATACGCAGTATTTT. Protein: CASRTGWEMDTQYF.

The genes are TRBV11-1 and TRBJ1-3; D might be TRBD1 (5 bases). V dropped 6 bases and J dropped 1 base, with 10 bases sitting between them. The germline CDR1 and CDR2 sequences are SGHAT and FQDESV (reference sequence). The CDR3 extends over 14 amino acids. Here the CDR3 reads CASSYQGSGNTIYF. The CDR3 nucleotides are TGTGCCAGCAGTTACCAGGGTTCTGGAAACACCATATATTTT.

The chain links TRBV30 to TRBJ2-5; D is unclear. V was cut by 2 bases and J by 1 base, with 8 bases left in between. Germline V lookup: CDR1 GTSNPN, CDR2 SVGIG (reference sequence). The CDR3 extends over 13 amino acids. This chain's CDR3 is CAWSPDTQETQYF. CDR3 DNA sequence: TGTGCCTGGAGTCCAGACACCCAAGAGACCCAGTACTTC.

The rearrangement links TRBV6-1 to TRBJ2-5, with TRBD2 identical over 7 bases. CDR3 length: 14 amino acids. CDR1 is MNHNS, CDR2 SASEGT, per germline. V shed 5 bases, J shed 5 bases, and the junction held 8 bases outside the gene matches. Here the CDR3 DNA reads TGTGCCAGCAGTCTCCTGGGGGGGGATGAGACCCAGTACTTC. It yields the protein CASSLLGGDETQYF.

This chain joins TRBV14 and TRBJ1-2, with unresolved D. There are 14 residues in the CDR3. The V gene's germline CDR1 is SGHDN and CDR2 FVKESK. V lost 0 bases and J 6 bases, leaving 11 bases between the germline ends. The CDR3 sequence: CASSQDRGWNGYTF. The CDR3 DNA is TGTGCCAGCAGCCAAGATCGAGGGTGGAATGGCTACACCTTC.

The V call is TRBV7-6, the J call TRBJ1-3; perhaps TRBD1 as D (5 bases). V was trimmed by 4 bases and J by 0 bases, leaving 16 bases between them. The germline V gene encodes CDR1 SGHVS and CDR2 FNYEAQ. The CDR3 contains 17 residues. CDR3 DNA sequence: TGTGCCAGCAGCTCCGACTCTGGGGCTTCCTCTGGAAACACCATATATTTT. This sequence encodes CASSSDSGASSGNTIYF.

The chain employs TRBV11-2 and TRBJ2-7; TRBD1 might be the D (6 bases). Germline V gives CDR1 SGHAT, CDR2 FQNNGV. The CDR3 has 12 residues. Trimming took 4 bases from V and 3 from J, leaving 7 bases between them. CDR3 nucleotide sequence: TGTGCCAGCAGCTCGGACAGCTACGAGCAGTACTTC. Residues: CASSSDSYEQYF.

This clone came up once. The rearrangement joins TRBV18 to TRBJ1-1; 9 nucleotides align to TRBD1. There are 15 residues in the CDR3. V was pared by 3 bases and J by 5 bases, with 7 bases of the junction left unmatched. Germline assignment: CDR1 KGHSH and CDR2 LQKENI. In DNA form, the CDR3 reads TGTGCCAGCTCACCCATACAGGGGGCAGGGACTGAAGCTTTCTTT. This sequence encodes CASSPIQGAGTEAFF.

V is TRBV19 and J is TRBJ2-6; 11 nucleotides match TRBD1. This CDR3 region has 17 residues. With 4 bases clipped from V and 2 bases from J, the junction kept 4 bases outside the gene matches. Germline loops: CDR1 LNHDA, CDR2 SQIVND (reference sequence). CDR3 nucleotides: TGTGCCAGTAGTAGAGGACAGGGGGCAGCTGGGGCCAACGTCCTGACTTTC. It yields the protein CASSRGQGAAGANVLTF.

In this sample, this clone turned up a few times. This chain connects TRBV7-8 to TRBJ1-5; D call uncertain. Trimming removed 1 base from V and 4 bases from J, with 8 bases in between. Germline V lookup: CDR1 SGHVS, CDR2 FQNEAQ. CDR3 size: 14 residues. CDR3 protein: CASSLVRENQPQHF. The CDR3 nucleotides are TGTGCCAGCAGCTTAGTTCGGGAAAATCAGCCCCAGCATTTT.

J is TRBJ2-1 and V is TRBV10-2; 11 nucleotides line up with TRBD2. CDR1 and CDR2 (germline): WSHSY, SAAADI. The CDR3 covers 15 residues. J lost 3 bases, V lost 5 bases, and 3 bases had no gene match. The CDR3 DNA reads TGCGCCAGCAGTTTAGCGGGGGGGGGCTACAATGAGCAGTTCTTC. It encodes CASSLAGGGYNEQFF.

The chain links TRBV10-3 to TRBJ2-5; no definite D call. In germline, CDR1 is ENHRY, CDR2 SYGVKD. V dropped 3 bases and J dropped 1 base, with 12 bases sitting between them. CDR3 size: 15 residues. The CDR3 region is CAISDGGGSQETQYF. The CDR3 region has the DNA TGTGCCATCAGTGACGGTGGTGGCAGCCAAGAGACCCAGTACTTC.

V is TRBV7-8 and J is TRBJ1-3; 7 bases match TRBD1. Per germline, CDR1 SGHVS and CDR2 FQNEAQ. V shed 6 bases and J 1 base; nucleotides not matched to a gene: 15. The CDR3 is 18 residues long. CDR3 coding DNA: TGTGCCAGCAGTCGCTCGATCGGTAGGGGGCGTTCTGGAAACACCATATATTTT. Its translation is CASSRSIGRGRSGNTIYF.

This chain connects TRBV6-1 to TRBJ1-5; tentatively, D is TRBD1 (6 bases). The CDR3 runs to 15 residues. The germline gives CDR1 MNHNS, CDR2 SASEGT. V lost 2 bases to trimming and J lost 4 bases, with 12 bases between them. CDR3 region: CASSEQGYQNQPQHF. The CDR3 DNA sequence: TGTGCCAGCAGTGAACAGGGGTACCAGAATCAGCCCCAGCATTTT.

The V gene is TRBV11-2, the J gene TRBJ2-1, with TRBD2 identical over 13 bases. From germline, CDR1 is SGHAT and CDR2 FQNNGV. This CDR3 is built from 17 residues. V shed 1 base and J 7 bases; nucleotides not matched to a gene: 7. CDR3 DNA: TGTGCCAGCAGCTTAGCCGGACTAGCGGGAGTGGGGAATGAGCAGTTCTTC. Its translation is CASSLAGLAGVGNEQFF.

The chain links TRBV2 to TRBJ2-5, with D possibly matching TRBD1 (6 bases). Deletions cut 11 bases from V and 4 bases from J, with 17 bases between. The CDR3 covers 13 residues. Per germline, CDR1 SNHLY and CDR2 FYNNEI. The chain's CDR3 is CAQSRGRGETQYF. CDR3 DNA sequence: TGTGCCCAGAGCAGGGGCCGGGGAGAGACCCAGTACTTC. Full variable domain (rest looked up from reference TRBV2 and TRBJ2-5): EPEVTQTPSHQVTQMGQEVILRCVPISNHLYFYWYRQILGQKVEFLVSFYNNEISEKSEIFDDQFSVERPDGSNFTLKIRSTKLEDSAMYFCAQSRGRGETQYFGPGTRLLVL.

The chain employs TRBV7-6 and TRBJ2-1; TRBD1 matches at 9 bases. The CDR3 has 15 amino acids. Germline V gene data show CDR1 as SGHVS and CDR2 as FNYEAQ. Trimming took 5 bases from V and 1 from J; bases not matched to a gene: 3. CDR3 amino acids: CASSPTGGSYNEQFF. CDR3 coding DNA: TGTGCCAGCAGCCCGACAGGGGGGTCCTACAATGAGCAGTTCTTC.

V gene TRBV25-1 combines with J gene TRBJ2-5, with 8 bases that match TRBD1. Germline V gene data show CDR1 as MGHDK and CDR2 as SYGVNS. The CDR3 covers 13 residues. Trimming at V came to 6 bases and at J to 3 bases, leaving 3 bases not matched to a gene. DNA for the CDR3: TGTGCCAGCAGGGCGGACAGGGAAGAGACCCAGTACTTC. It yields the protein CASRADREETQYF.

The chain employs TRBV6-5 and TRBJ1-4; weak D call: TRBD1 (6 bases). Trimming shortened V by 5 bases and J by 1 base, and 11 bases separated the two germline ends. Looked up from germline, CDR1 is MNHEY and CDR2 is SVGAGI. The CDR3 spans 15 residues. The CDR3 loop is CASSAYRVTNEKLFF. In DNA form, the CDR3 reads TGTGCCAGCAGTGCCTACAGGGTAACTAATGAAAAACTGTTTTTT.

The rearrangement uses TRBV4-2 and TRBJ1-4; TRBD1 is a possible D gene (5 bases). The ends were cut back, 4 bases at V and 6 bases at J, with 15 bases in the middle. The CDR3 is made up of 15 amino acids. Germline V gene lookup returns CDR1 LGHNA and CDR2 YNFKEQ. The CDR3 DNA sequence: TGTGCCAGCAGCCGTCTCGGGGGGTCGGATGAAAAACTGTTTTTT. Protein: CASSRLGGSDEKLFF.